The 30 T cell receptor beta chains in this list originate from one sample, sequenced in a study of molecular identifiers for immune sequencing clone quantification. TCRdb re-called the PCR reads through MiXCR, storing one row per CDR3 protein. The sample consists of about 640,000 distinct CDR3 sequences, roughly 21% of them appearing once. Sample: naive CD8+ T cells from blood, with Jurkat cell RNA spiked in. Regarding subset: FACS-sorted CD8+CD4-CCR7+CD45RA+ naive T cells. Every receptor here comes from a human donor in good health. Some libraries in this study had Jurkat cell RNA spiked in.

About this clonotype itself: This may stem from a read error, because a much larger clone lies one nucleotide away. The chain couples TRBV9 to TRBJ1-6; a weak D match, TRBD1 (6 bases). The CDR3 consists of 14 residues. The V and J ends lost 10 bases and 8 bases respectively, with 19 bases between them. Germline CDR1 and CDR2: SGDLS and YYNGEE. CDR3 in DNA: TGTGCCGGCAACCAGGACGAGGGGGATTCACCCCTCCACTTT. Amino acids: CAGNQDEGDSPLHF. Combining the CDR3 with reference TRBV9 and TRBJ1-6 gives the whole variable domain DSGVTQTPKHLITATGQRVTLRCSPRSGDLSVYWYQQSLDQGLQFLIQYYNGEERAKGNILERFSAQQFPDLHSELNLSSLELGDSALYFCAGNQDEGDSPLHFGNGTRLTVT.

Many counts were recorded for this clonotype. The V gene is TRBV12-3 or TRBV12-4, the J gene TRBJ1-6; TRBD1 matches at 8 bases. The CDR3 is made up of 15 amino acids. The trim removed 6 bases at V and 7 bases at J, leaving 8 bases unmatched. The CDR3 region is CASSQRQGPNSPLHF. DNA for the CDR3: TGTGCCAGCAGCCAGCGACAGGGGCCGAATTCACCCCTCCACTTT.

This clonotype was picked up a small number of times. The chain recombines TRBV11-2 with TRBJ2-1; the D gene is possibly TRBD2 (5 bases). The CDR3 has 15 residues. Germline V gives CDR1 SGHAT, CDR2 FQNNGV. Trimming cost V 4 bases and J 7 bases, with 17 bases left between them. In nucleotides, the CDR3 is TGTGCCAGCAGCTCCGATCCCGGGATATGGAATGAGCAGTTCTTC. The encoded protein is CASSSDPGIWNEQFF.

The rearrangement joins TRBV4-2 to TRBJ2-3; 13 bases fit TRBD2. Unmatched junction bases numbered 13, after V lost 4 bases and J lost 6 bases. Germline V gene lookup returns CDR1 LGHNA and CDR2 YNFKEQ. The length of the CDR3 is 18 residues. CDR3 amino acids: CASSRTGTSGISGDTQYF. In DNA form, the CDR3 reads TGTGCCAGCAGCCGTACCGGGACTAGCGGGATTTCAGGGGATACGCAGTATTTT.

The rearrangement links TRBV12-3 or TRBV12-4 to TRBJ2-6; D is unresolved. This CDR3 is 14 amino acids long. The V end lost 8 bases, the J end lost 0 bases, and 8 bases lay between the germline ends. The CDR3 sequence is CASLESSGANVLTF. The CDR3 nucleotides are TGTGCCAGCCTAGAGAGCTCTGGGGCCAACGTCCTGACTTTC.

This clonotype appeared once. The conserved closing phenylalanine or tryptophan is absent in this CDR3, likely reflecting a read error. The limits of the CDR3 on the DNA are not certain, so only TCRdb's listed CDR3 is given. V gene TRBV21-1 combines with J gene TRBJ2-5; no check of the table's D call, TRBD2, against the DNA was made. TRBV21-1 is described as a pseudogene. Both ends counted, the CDR3 spans 16 residues. Here the CDR3 reads CASSKGSGGVPETQYL.

The V call is TRBV27, the J call TRBJ2-1, with TRBD2 matching 9 bases. V gave up 2 bases and J gave up 8 bases; unmatched junction bases: 7. The germline CDR1 and CDR2 sequences are MNHEY and SMNVEV (reference sequence). The CDR3 runs to 15 residues. CDR3 bases: TGTGCCAGCAGTTTAAGCGGGAGGTTTTTGGATGAGCAGTTCTTC. Its translation: CASSLSGRFLDEQFF.

As for this clonotype: A much more abundant neighbour one base away suggests this may be a read error. DNA of the CDR3: TGTGCCTGGAGCCCTTGGCGGGGGGGAGAGACCCTGTACTTC. This sequence encodes CAWSPWRGGETLYF. The gene calls are TRBV30 and TRBJ2-5; 9 bases map to TRBD2. Germline CDR1 reads GTSNPN; CDR2 reads SVGIG (reference sequence). CDR3 size: 14 residues.

The V and J genes are TRBV20-1 and TRBJ2-7; D unresolved. Looked up from germline, CDR1 is DFQATT and CDR2 is SNEGSKA (reference sequence). The length of the CDR3 is 12 residues. V lost 1 base and J 9 bases, leaving 13 bases between the germline ends. The CDR3 DNA follows: TGCAGTGCTAGAGCTGGAGAGGTGGTGCAGTACTTC. Translating gives CSARAGEVVQYF.

CDR3 sequence reads: CASSLTRTGGTGELFF. Here the CDR3 DNA reads TGTGCCAGCAGTTTAACCCGGACAGGGGGAACCGGGGAGCTGTTTTTT. The chain carries TRBV27 and TRBJ2-2, with 10 nucleotides matching TRBD1. CDR1 and CDR2 from the germline V gene are MNHEY and SMNVEV (reference sequence). This CDR3 spans 16 amino acids. Trimming at V came to 2 bases and at J to 5 bases, leaving 5 bases not matched to a gene.

CDR3 protein: CASSQDSIGTKAYEQYF. The CDR3 DNA follows: TGCGCCAGCAGCCAAGATAGCATCGGAACTAAAGCCTACGAGCAGTACTTC. The chain is built from TRBV4-1 and TRBJ2-7; D ambiguous. Trimming stripped 0 bases from V and 2 bases from J, with 17 bases between. The germline V gene encodes CDR1 MGHRA and CDR2 YSYEKL. There are 17 residues in the CDR3.

This clonotype was detected ten times or more. This chain links TRBV6-5 with TRBJ1-3; D possibly corresponds to TRBD1 (6 bases). V gave up 3 bases and J gave up 6 bases, with 24 bases separating them. This CDR3 spans 18 amino acids. Germline CDR1 MNHEY, CDR2 SVGAGI. The CDR3 nucleotides are TGTGCCAGCAGTTATGAGGTCGGGGGCGGGCCGGGTCAAAACACCATATATTTT. This codes for CASSYEVGGGPGQNTIYF.

V is TRBV27 and J is TRBJ2-1; D remains ambiguous. The CDR3 spans 14 residues. Germline V gives CDR1 MNHEY, CDR2 SMNVEV (reference sequence). Trimming took off 5 bases at V and 5 bases at J, with 13 bases between the two ends. CDR3 DNA: TGTGCCAGCAGTCCGGGCCTTGGGCACAATGAGCAGTTCTTC. This codes for CASSPGLGHNEQFF.

This clonotype was detected a few times. Here the CDR3 DNA reads TGTGCCAGCAGTGGATCTAGGGCCGCCTACAATGAGCAGTTCTTC. Amino acids: CASSGSRAAYNEQFF. The rearrangement joins TRBV6-2 or TRBV6-3 to TRBJ2-1; D uncertain. The germline V gene encodes CDR1 MNHEY and CDR2 SVGEGT. Trimming removed 5 bases from V and 2 bases from J, with 13 bases in between. The CDR3 covers 15 residues.

As concerns this clonotype: One base away lies a much larger clone, so this may be a sequencing read error. The V gene is TRBV20-1, the J gene TRBJ2-7; D gene unclear. The CDR3 is made up of 14 amino acids. The germline V gene has CDR1 DFQATT and CDR2 SNEGSKA (reference sequence). V shed 4 bases and J shed 2 bases, with 15 bases lying between them. CDR3 DNA: TGCAGTGCTAAGACCCAGTACCTTCCCTACGAGCAGTACTTC. It specifies CSAKTQYLPYEQYF.

This clonotype showed up just a few times. The chain links TRBV21-1 to TRBJ1-2. TRBV21-1 is reported as a pseudogene. The CDR3 spans 14 residues. CDR3 in DNA: TGTGCCACGTACCAAGTTCGGGGAGTGTCTGGCTACACCTTC. It translates to CATYQVRGVSGYTF.

This clonotype was seen a few times. The chain has TRBV12-3 or TRBV12-4 and TRBJ2-5; 9 bases fit TRBD1. The CDR3 covers 16 residues. Trimming took 6 bases from V and 4 from J; bases not matched to a gene: 12. In DNA, the CDR3 is TGTGCCAGCAGCCTCTCACCAGGACAGGGGCTAGAGACCCAGTACTTC. It encodes CASSLSPGQGLETQYF.

A word on this clonotype: A junction boundary mismatches the germline segment, possibly from a read error. V and J are TRBV6-1 and TRBJ2-7; D is tentatively TRBD1 or TRBD2 (5 bases each). Looked up from germline, CDR1 is MNHNS and CDR2 is SASEGT. The CDR3 is 14 amino acids. The CDR3 sequence: CTSSEWGSSYEQYF. In DNA form, the CDR3 reads TGTACCAGCAGTGAATGGGGGTCATCCTACGAGCAGTACTTC.

As concerns this clonotype: The junction and the germline gene differ at one end; a read error may be behind it. V is TRBV5-3 and J is TRBJ2-7; TRBD1 matches 8 bases. TRBV5-3 is sorted into the ORF group, with uncertain function. The CDR3 contains 15 residues. This CDR3 is CASSLRQGSSYEQCF. As DNA, the CDR3 is TGTGCCAGCAGCTTGAGACAGGGGAGTTCCTACGAGCAGTGCTTC.

This chain joins TRBV6-2 or TRBV6-3 and TRBJ2-7, with 8 bases that match TRBD1. Germline V gene lookup returns CDR1 MNHEY and CDR2 SVGEGT. The ends lost 5 bases at V and 4 bases at J; junction bases unmatched: 10. CDR3 length equals 15 residues. DNA of the CDR3: TGTGCCAGCAGTGAAGGACAGGGCGTCGGGTACGAGCAGTACTTC. It encodes CASSEGQGVGYEQYF.

This clonotype showed up many times. The chain has TRBV6-5 and TRBJ1-1, with TRBD1 identical over 11 bases. The germline gives CDR1 MNHEY, CDR2 SVGAGI. V lost 5 bases and J lost 4; bases outside the gene matches: 9. This CDR3 is built from 16 residues. The CDR3 protein is CASSRPGQGGGTEAFF. CDR3 nucleotide sequence: TGTGCCAGCAGTCGGCCGGGACAGGGGGGTGGCACTGAAGCTTTCTTT.

The chain links TRBV28 to TRBJ2-3; TRBD1 agrees at 8 bases. CDR3 size: 19 residues. Trimming removed 0 bases from V and 3 bases from J; junction bases left unmatched: 14. The germline V gene encodes CDR1 MDHEN and CDR2 SYDVKM. DNA of the CDR3: TGTGCCAGCAGTTTATGGGGCTCTAGGGCAGGGGGCGGGACAGATACGCAGTATTTT. Translation gives CASSLWGSRAGGGTDTQYF.

This clonotype was recorded at least ten times. The chain carries TRBV20-1 and TRBJ2-2, with TRBD1 matching over 8 bases. Trimming cost V 0 bases and J 4 bases; bases outside gene matches: 1. From germline, CDR1 is DFQATT and CDR2 SNEGSKA (reference sequence). There are 14 residues in the CDR3. The chain's CDR3 is CSAREDRVTGELFF. DNA of the CDR3: TGCAGTGCTAGAGAGGACAGGGTCACCGGGGAGCTGTTTTTT.

This clonotype was counted many times. This chain links TRBV12-3 or TRBV12-4 with TRBJ1-4, with a weak D call TRBD1 (6 bases). Trimming pared 3 bases from V and 7 bases from J, leaving 12 bases between. This CDR3 contains 14 residues. CDR3 region: CASSFGSGVEKLFF. CDR3 nucleotide sequence: TGTGCCAGCAGTTTTGGGTCAGGGGTTGAAAAACTGTTTTTT.

About this clonotype: At one end the junction does not follow the germline gene, possibly because of a read error. The chain uses TRBV7-2 and TRBJ1-4, with D uncertain. This CDR3 is 14 amino acids long. The germline V gene has CDR1 SGHTA and CDR2 FQGNSA. Here the CDR3 DNA reads TGTGCCAGCGGCTTAGTGGGTCCAAATGAAAAACTGTTTTTT. Encoded protein: CASGLVGPNEKLFF.

This chain links TRBV4-3 with TRBJ1-2; a weak D match, TRBD1 (5 bases). The germline V gene has CDR1 LGHNA and CDR2 YSLEER. V lost 0 bases and J 7 bases, leaving 18 bases between the germline ends. This CDR3 has 16 residues. The CDR3 coding sequence is TGCGCCAGCAGCCAAGATCGGGGCGGCGGAGCCCTTGGCTACACCTTC. Translating it yields CASSQDRGGGALGYTF.

This clonotype was recorded at least ten times. It is unclear where the CDR3 begins or ends on the DNA, so no DNA is shown, and the CDR3 is as TCRdb lists it. This rearrangement joins TRBV5-6 to TRBJ2-7; the table names TRBD2, a call not compared with the DNA. The CDR3 sequence runs 14 residues, both termini included. Germline V CDR1 and CDR2: SGHDT, YYEEEE. CDR3 region: CASSFGSGRNEQYF.

This clonotype has at least ten counts. The chain uses TRBV4-1 and TRBJ2-3; 11 bases agree with TRBD2. CDR1 is MGHRA and CDR2 is YSYEKL in the germline V gene. Germline trimming cut 0 bases from V and 2 bases from J; bases unmatched to any gene: 10. This CDR3 is built from 19 residues. The CDR3 reads CASSQELPGTSGNTDTQYF. CDR3 DNA: TGCGCCAGCAGCCAAGAACTGCCCGGGACTAGCGGTAACACAGATACGCAGTATTTT.

This clonotype appeared a few times. This may stem from a read error, because a much larger clone lies one nucleotide away. This chain connects TRBV4-3 to TRBJ2-7, with TRBD1 matching 7 bases. The CDR3 covers 16 residues. In germline, CDR1 is LGHNA, CDR2 YSLEER. The CDR3: CARSQDRGRGTYEQYF. Written as DNA, the CDR3 is TGCGCCCGCAGCCAAGATAGGGGCAGGGGGACGTACGAGCAGTACTTC.

There are a few counts of this clonotype. With a much larger clone just one base away, this may be a read error. V is TRBV4-1 and J is TRBJ1-5; no firm D call. This CDR3 region has 15 residues. Germline V gene lookup returns CDR1 MGHRA and CDR2 YSYEKL. The CDR3 nucleotides are TGCGCCAGCAGCCAAGGGTTGGGGAGCAGTCAGCCCCAGCATTTT. Translating it yields CASSQGLGSSQPQHF.